Each of the 6 T cell receptor beta chains below was sequenced from the same sample in a study of T-cell memory formation after mild COVID-19. TCRdb processed the 5' RACE reads anew with MiXCR; each CDR3 protein has one entry. The table includes 140,000 to 150,000 distinct CDR3 sequences, roughly 6.2% detected once. Sample: PBMCs or a T cell subset sorted from them (not recorded which). All receptors derive from an adult woman who had mild COVID-19 (a few samples of this study predate the infection). Cell type and time point are not known.

This clonotype was observed a handful of times. This chain uses TRBV3-1 with TRBJ2-7; 10 positions match TRBD2. V trimming: 0 bases; J trimming: 3 bases; junction bases outside the gene matches: 2. Germline V gene lookup returns CDR1 LGHDT and CDR2 YNNKEL (reference sequence). CDR3 size: 15 residues. The DNA of the CDR3 is TGTGCCAGCAGCCAAGAACTAGCGGGGTTCTACGAGCAGTACTTC. This encodes CASSQELAGFYEQYF.

This sequence joins TRBV25-1 and TRBJ2-2; 8 bases map to TRBD2. This CDR3 contains 14 residues. Losses at the gene ends were 10 bases for V and 0 bases for J; bases not matched to a gene: 4. Germline V lookup: CDR1 MGHDK, CDR2 SYGVNS. The chain's CDR3 is CAISGGPNTGELFF. The CDR3 bases are TGTGCCATAAGCGGGGGTCCGAACACCGGGGAGCTGTTTTTT.

In its sample, this clonotype was seen many times. The chain employs TRBV7-9 and TRBJ1-1; D perhaps matches TRBD1 (5 bases). The CDR3 has 14 amino acids. The germline V and J ends were trimmed by 5 bases and 0 bases, with 10 bases remaining between them. CDR1 and CDR2 from the germline V gene are SEHNR and FQNEAQ (reference sequence). The CDR3 DNA reads as TGTGCCAGCAGCCCGCAGGGATTGAACACTGAAGCTTTCTTT. Amino acids: CASSPQGLNTEAFF.

On this clonotype: This may stem from a read error, because a much larger clone lies one nucleotide away. The rearrangement joins TRBV6-5 to TRBJ1-2, with D unclear. Germline assignment: CDR1 MNHEY and CDR2 SVGAGI. The CDR3 consists of 16 residues. V was shortened by 0 bases and J by 8 bases, with 19 bases between the two germline ends. The CDR3 DNA follows: TGTGCCAGCAGTTACTCTTTGACCTACTTACAGCGCGGCTACACCTTC. Translating gives CASSYSLTYLQRGYTF.

This clonotype was seen many times. V gene TRBV5-1 combines with J gene TRBJ2-3; D remains unclear. The germline V and J ends were trimmed by 0 bases and 2 bases, with 16 bases remaining between them. The CDR3 has 17 amino acids. The germline V gene has CDR1 SGHRS and CDR2 YFSETQ. The CDR3: CASSLAWASLFTDTQYF. DNA for the CDR3: TGCGCCAGCAGCTTGGCATGGGCGTCTCTCTTCACAGATACGCAGTATTTT. The full variable domain, with the rest looked up from reference TRBV5-1 and TRBJ2-3, is KAGVTQTPRYLIKTRGQQVTLSCSPISGHRSVSWYQQTPGQGLQFLFEYFSETQRNKGNFPGRFSGRQFSNSRSEMNVSTLELGDSALYLCASSLAWASLFTDTQYFGPGTRLTVL.

This clonotype was observed a handful of times. This sequence joins TRBV9 and TRBJ1-6; 8 bases agree with TRBD1. V lost 6 bases to trimming and J lost 8 bases; unmatched junction nucleotides: 7. The length of the CDR3 is 14 residues. CDR1 and CDR2 from the germline V gene are SGDLS and YYNGEE. CDR3 DNA sequence: TGTGCCAGCACCCGACAGGGGACCGATTCACCCCTCCACTTT. Translated: CASTRQGTDSPLHF.